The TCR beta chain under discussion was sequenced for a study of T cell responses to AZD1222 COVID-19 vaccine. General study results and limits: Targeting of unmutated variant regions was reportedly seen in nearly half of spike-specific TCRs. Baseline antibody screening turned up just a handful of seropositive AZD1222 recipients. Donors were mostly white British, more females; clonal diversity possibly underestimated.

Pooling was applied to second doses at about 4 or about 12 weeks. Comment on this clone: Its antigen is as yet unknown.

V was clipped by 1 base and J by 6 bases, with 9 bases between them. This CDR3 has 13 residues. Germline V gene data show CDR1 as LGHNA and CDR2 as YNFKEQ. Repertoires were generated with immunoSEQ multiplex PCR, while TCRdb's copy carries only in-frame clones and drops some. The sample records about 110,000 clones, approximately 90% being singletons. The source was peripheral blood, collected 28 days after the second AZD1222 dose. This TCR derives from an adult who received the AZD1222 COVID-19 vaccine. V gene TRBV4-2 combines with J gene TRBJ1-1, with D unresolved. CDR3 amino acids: CASSQGGIPEAFF. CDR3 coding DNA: TGTGCCAGCAGCCAAGGGGGTATACCTGAAGCTTTCTTT.